Sequencing of this T cell receptor (beta chain) was carried out in a study of blood T cell repertoires in COVID-19. Sequencing used immunoSEQ multiplex PCR; TCRdb keeps in-frame clones, though not all of them. This table holds about 170,000 clones, 82% found once. Material for sequencing was peripheral blood. This TCR came from a woman over 75 with acute or convalescent COVID-19.

Here the CDR3 DNA reads TGTGCCAGCAGTGCAACAGATACGCAGTATTTT. Its protein product is CASSATDTQYF. V gene TRBV2 combines with J gene TRBJ2-3; D call uncertain. V lost 4 bases and J lost 3, with 2 bases in between. The germline CDR1 and CDR2 sequences are SNHLY and FYNNEI. The CDR3 length is 11 residues.